Listed below are T cell receptor beta chains from one sample, sequenced in a study of T cells in Graves' hyperthyroidism and ophthalmopathy. TCRdb reprocessed the multiplex PCR reads with MiXCR, giving one entry per CDR3 protein. The sample records around 520,000 distinct CDR3 sequences, approximately 25% being singletons. Sample: blood. The receptors were gathered from a woman in her twenties or thirties with Graves' ophthalmopathy. Both conserved end residues are part of each CDR3. A D gene is named only where the DNA matches it firmly. The size of a clone is reported for some rows only, either as once, few or many, or as a class for expanded clones.

DNA	CDR3	J	size	V	D
TGTGCCAGCAGTCCGGGAGGGACAAATTACGAGCAGTACTTC	CASSPGGTNYEQYF	TRBJ2-7	many	TRBV28	TRBD2
TGTGCCAGCAGCTTTTGGGCGGGTAAGGGATACACTGAAGCTTTCTTT	CASSFWAGKGYTEAFF	TRBJ1-1	many	TRBV11-2	.
TGTGCCAGCAGCTCTCTCTGGGTCCAAGAGACCCAGTACTTC	CASSSLWVQETQYF	TRBJ2-5	many	TRBV11-2	.
TGTGCCAGCAGATACCAGGTCCTCTCCTACGAGCAGTACTTC	CASRYQVLSYEQYF	TRBJ2-7	many	TRBV6-2/TRBV6-3	.
TGCGCCAGCAACATCCCCATAGACAGGACCCGCTCCTACGAGCAGTACTTC	CASNIPIDRTRSYEQYF	TRBJ2-7	.	TRBV10-1	.
TGTGCCACCAGCAAGGACAGGGGGACCACTGAAGCTTTCTTT	CATSKDRGTTEAFF	TRBJ1-1	.	TRBV15	TRBD1
TGTGCCAGCAGTATTCCCGCTAATCAGCCCCAGCATTTT	CASSIPANQPQHF	TRBJ1-5	many	TRBV6-2/TRBV6-3	.
TGTGCCAGCAGCCGAGGGGGCCGGGGCACTGAAGCTTTCTTT	CASSRGGRGTEAFF	TRBJ1-1	.	TRBV7-3	TRBD1
TGTGCCTGGCTCGACACGGTCTCTCTCGATCAGTACTTC	CAWLDTVSLDQYF	TRBJ2-7	few	TRBV30	.
TGCAGCGCTACGACTAGTCAAGAGACCCAGTACTTC	CSATTSQETQYF	TRBJ2-5	.	TRBV29-1	.
TGCGCCAGCAGCCAAGTCTGGACAGCCCAAGAGACCCAGTACTTC	CASSQVWTAQETQYF	TRBJ2-5	many	TRBV4-1	.
TGTGCCACCAGCAGAGGCCCCCATGGGCAGGGCGACCCGAACACTGAAGCTTTCTTT	CATSRGPHGQGDPNTEAFF	TRBJ1-1	many	TRBV15	.
TGCAGTGCTAGTGACGCCCGGACGCCGGTCTCCTACGAGCAGTACTTC	CSASDARTPVSYEQYF	TRBJ2-7	many	TRBV20-1	.
TGTGCCAGCAGTCTCACCGCCGGGACAGGGGAAGGGGGCTACACCTTC	CASSLTAGTGEGGYTF	TRBJ1-2	many	TRBV27	TRBD1
TGTGCCTGCACTAGCGGGAGACCCTACGAGCAGTACTTC	CACTSGRPYEQYF	TRBJ2-7	.	TRBV6-1	TRBD2
TGCAGCGTTGATCAGACAAGGGAGACCCAGTACTTC	CSVDQTRETQYF	TRBJ2-5	many	TRBV29-1	.
TGTGCCAGCAGGGAGTCGACAGAGAACACCGGGGAGCTGTTTTTT	CASRESTENTGELFF	TRBJ2-2	many	TRBV12-3/TRBV12-4	.
TGCGCCAGCAGCAGACTAGCGGGGGAAACCGGGGAGCTGTTTTTT	CASSRLAGETGELFF	TRBJ2-2	few	TRBV5-1	TRBD2
TGTGCCAGCAGTGAATGGACAGGGGGCGTTCGGCAGCCCCAGCATTTT	CASSEWTGGVRQPQHF	TRBJ1-5	.	TRBV6-1	TRBD1
TGCAGTGCAGTCAATTCGGGCTACGAGCAGTACTTC	CSAVNSGYEQYF	TRBJ2-7	many	TRBV20-1	.
TGTGCCAGCAGCGATCCCTCAGGGTTTACCACTGAAGCTTTCTTT	CASSDPSGFTTEAFF	TRBJ1-1	.	TRBV12-3/TRBV12-4	.
TGTGCCAGCAGCACTCGGACTGATTTGAGGGAGCAGTACTTC	CASSTRTDLREQYF	TRBJ2-7	.	TRBV7-8	.